Following are 18 T cell receptor beta chains from one sample sequenced in a study of CD8+ T cells in alopecia areata. Documented treatment: oral pan-JAK inhibitor, 5-10 mg twice daily. cDNA prepared by RNA extraction and subsequent reverse transcription served as the template for sequencing. TCRdb's copy holds only in-frame clones and misses some; the assay was immunoSEQ multiplex PCR. The sample yields 270,000 or so clones, about 62% seen once. Sequenced material: CD4+ T cells sorted from blood, taken at week 24, from a patient treated with tofacitinib. The source is a human donor with alopecia areata.

The genes are TRBV6-4 and TRBJ2-1, with 12 bases identical to TRBD2. Trimming removed 6 bases from V and 2 bases from J; junction bases left unmatched: 5. The CDR3 totals 16 residues. Germline CDR1 is MRHNA and CDR2 is SNTAGT. The CDR3 nucleotides are TGTGCCAGCAGCCGACTAGCGGGGGCTCCCTACAATGAGCAGTTCTTC. Translation: CASSRLAGAPYNEQFF.

This chain joins TRBV6-5 and TRBJ1-5; D gene unclear. V gave up 4 bases and J gave up 10 bases, with 17 bases separating them. Per germline, CDR1 MNHEY and CDR2 SVGAGI. This CDR3 is 14 amino acids long. In DNA, the CDR3 is TGTGCCAGCAGTTTGGAGCCGTCGAGTACTCCCCAGCATTTT. This codes for CASSLEPSSTPQHF.

The gene calls are TRBV7-2 and TRBJ2-5; D is unclear. Trimming removed 5 bases at V and 0 bases at J, with 4 bases between. Per the germline V gene, CDR1 is SGHTA and CDR2 is FQGNSA. The CDR3 has 12 amino acids. The DNA of the CDR3 is TGTGCCAGCAGCGCGCACCAAGAGACCCAGTACTTC. Its translation is CASSAHQETQYF. Variable domain in full (rest from reference TRBV7-2 and TRBJ2-5): GAGVSQSPSNKVTEKGKDVELRCDPISGHTALYWYRQSLGQGLEFLIYFQGNSAPDKSGLPSDRFSAERTGGSVSTLTIQRTQQEDSAVYLCASSAHQETQYFGPGTRLLVL.

V and J are TRBV7-2 and TRBJ1-2; D is perhaps TRBD1 (5 bases). CDR3 length: 13 residues. Germline assignment: CDR1 SGHTA and CDR2 FQGNSA. The ends were cut back, 6 bases at V and 4 bases at J, with 12 bases in the middle. The CDR3 sequence: CASSQGRTYGYTF. DNA for the CDR3: TGTGCCAGCAGTCAGGGACGGACCTATGGCTACACCTTC.

In its sample, this clone was seen a few times. This chain uses TRBV30 with TRBJ2-3; 10 bases line up with TRBD2. The V segment lost 2 bases and the J segment 0 bases; nucleotides outside the gene matches: 11. Germline CDR1 reads GTSNPN; CDR2 reads SVGIG (reference sequence). This CDR3 contains 18 residues. CDR3 bases: TGTGCCTGGAGTAAACTAGCGGGGCGAACTGCTAGCACAGATACGCAGTATTTT. It specifies CAWSKLAGRTASTDTQYF.

This rearrangement joins TRBV29-1 to TRBJ1-2; a weak D match, TRBD1 (5 bases). Trimming cost V 1 base and J 8 bases, with 14 bases left between them. This CDR3 region has 13 residues. Germline CDR1 is SQVTM and CDR2 is ANQGSEA. The CDR3 loop reads CSVEVQGGGGYTF. CDR3 nucleotides: TGCAGCGTTGAAGTTCAGGGAGGAGGAGGCTACACCTTC. The full variable domain, its missing parts supplied by reference TRBV29-1 and TRBJ1-2, is SAVISQKPSRDICQRGTSLTIQCQVDSQVTMMFWYRQQPGQSLTLIATANQGSEATYESGFVIDKFPISRPNLTFSTLTVSNMSPEDSSIYLCSVEVQGGGGYTFGSGTRLTVV.

This clone occurred once. J is TRBJ2-3 and V is TRBV27, with TRBD1 as a possible D gene (6 bases). V gave up 5 bases and J gave up 1 base, with 13 bases separating them. Germline V gene lookup returns CDR1 MNHEY and CDR2 SMNVEV (reference sequence). The CDR3 length is 15 residues. The CDR3 DNA reads as TGTGCCAGCAGTATAGGACAGAGACGCACAGATACGCAGTATTTT. Translating it yields CASSIGQRRTDTQYF.

The gene calls are TRBV29-1 and TRBJ2-3; the D gene is possibly TRBD1 (5 bases). Trimming took 0 bases from V and 1 from J, leaving 11 bases between them. The CDR3 is 15 residues long. Germline CDR1 and CDR2: SQVTM and ANQGSEA. The CDR3 reads CSVEDPDRGTDTQYF. The CDR3 DNA sequence: TGCAGCGTTGAAGATCCCGACAGAGGCACAGATACGCAGTATTTT.

The chain uses TRBV5-4 and TRBJ1-5; possible D gene TRBD1, 6 bases. Trimming took off 0 bases at V and 5 bases at J, with 9 bases between the two ends. Per germline, CDR1 SGHNT and CDR2 YYREEE (reference sequence). The CDR3 is made up of 14 amino acids. CDR3 in amino acids: CASSLDREDQPQHF. The CDR3 nucleotides read TGTGCCAGCAGCTTGGACAGGGAGGATCAGCCCCAGCATTTT.

Points on this clone: Different DNA sequences within this sample yield the same CDR3. V gene TRBV19 combines with J gene TRBJ2-5; a possible D gene is TRBD1 (6 bases). This CDR3 comprises 15 residues. V was trimmed by 5 bases and J by 4 bases, leaving 17 bases between them. Germline V gene sequence: CDR1 LNHDA, CDR2 SQIVND (reference sequence). The CDR3 loop reads CASSLLTGRTETQYF. CDR3 DNA: TGTGCCAGTAGTCTTCTCACAGGGCGGACAGAGACCCAGTACTTC.

This clone occurred many times. The J gene is TRBJ1-2, the V gene TRBV27, with D possibly matching TRBD1 (5 bases). Trimming removed 1 base from V and 0 bases from J, with 12 bases in between. Per the germline V gene, CDR1 is MNHEY and CDR2 is SMNVEV (reference sequence). CDR3 size: 16 residues. Here the CDR3 reads CASSLFGTGANYGYTF. The CDR3 coding sequence is TGTGCCAGCAGTTTATTCGGTACAGGAGCTAACTATGGCTACACCTTC.

This clone was seen a handful of times. The genes are TRBV18 and TRBJ2-1; maybe TRBD2 (6 bases). Germline CDR1 reads KGHSH; CDR2 reads LQKENI. Trimming took off 6 bases at V and 0 bases at J, with 15 bases between the two ends. The CDR3 is made up of 16 amino acids. CDR3 protein: CASSLLGGSSYNEQFF. The CDR3 nucleotides read TGTGCCAGCTCCCTCTTGGGGGGAAGCTCCTACAATGAGCAGTTCTTC.

To note about this clone: The identical CDR3 is also encoded by other nucleotide sequences in the sample. The chain links TRBV29-1 to TRBJ1-2; TRBD1 matches at 8 bases. J was trimmed by 6 bases and V by 4 bases; bases with no gene match: 1. Germline CDR1 and CDR2: SQVTM and ANQGSEA. This CDR3 region has 11 residues. CDR3 in DNA: TGCAGCGTTGCGGGACAGGATGGCTACACCTTC. It translates to CSVAGQDGYTF.

The rearrangement links TRBV20-1 to TRBJ1-1; TRBD1 aligns across 7 bases. V lost 4 bases to trimming and J lost 8 bases; unmatched junction nucleotides: 4. The CDR3 consists of 11 residues. From germline, CDR1 is DFQATT and CDR2 SNEGSKA (reference sequence). The CDR3 region has the DNA TGCAGTGCTAACCGGGACAGCGAAGCTTTCTTT. It encodes CSANRDSEAFF.

The gene calls are TRBV5-1 and TRBJ1-2; the D gene is possibly TRBD1 (5 bases). Germline V gene lookup returns CDR1 SGHRS and CDR2 YFSETQ. This CDR3 has 15 residues. V was cut by 2 bases and J by 0 bases, with 11 bases left in between. The CDR3 here is CASSFGPGPNYGYTF. The CDR3 nucleotides are TGCGCCAGCAGCTTTGGCCCAGGGCCTAACTATGGCTACACCTTC.

V gene TRBV2 combines with J gene TRBJ1-1, with D hard to call. V gave up 2 bases and J gave up 11 bases, with 12 bases separating them. The V gene's germline CDR1 is SNHLY and CDR2 FYNNEI. The CDR3 totals 12 residues. DNA of the CDR3: TGTGCCAGCAGTGAATCGGTCTCCGGGGCTTTCTTT. Protein product: CASSESVSGAFF.

In regard to this clone: This sequence may be a read error, since a much larger clone differs from it by one base. This same CDR3 is encoded by further DNA sequences in the sample. The rearrangement uses TRBV5-1 and TRBJ2-5; D gene uncertain. The CDR3 loop spans 11 amino acids. V lost 2 bases, J lost 3 bases, and 2 bases lay in between. From germline, CDR1 is SGHRS and CDR2 YFSETQ. The CDR3 coding sequence is TGCGCCAGCAGCTTAGAAGAGACCCAGTACTTC. Amino acids: CASSLEETQYF.

J is TRBJ2-3 and V is TRBV9, with D perhaps TRBD2 (6 bases). This CDR3 region has 17 residues. Germline CDR1 and CDR2: SGDLS and YYNGEE. With 0 bases removed from V and 4 bases from J, the gap between germline ends came to 18 bases. The CDR3 DNA reads as TGTGCCAGCAGCGTAGAATTGGTAGCGGAGTTGCCAGATACGCAGTATTTT. This sequence encodes CASSVELVAELPDTQYF. Together with reference TRBV9 and TRBJ2-3, the CDR3 gives the full variable domain: DSGVTQTPKHLITATGQRVTLRCSPRSGDLSVYWYQQSLDQGLQFLIQYYNGEERAKGNILERFSAQQFPDLHSELNLSSLELGDSALYFCASSVELVAELPDTQYFGPGTRLTVL.